This T cell receptor (beta chain) originates from a study of blood T cell repertoires in COVID-19. In the study overall: Acute-phase and convalescent COVID-19 samples originated in the United States, Italy and Spain.

This clone appeared a few times. Assay: immunoSEQ multiplex PCR; the TCRdb copy retains only in-frame clones and omits some. Of around 54,000 clones in the sample, around 81% were seen once. Germline V gene sequence: CDR1 SGHAT, CDR2 FQNNGV. The CDR3 is 13 residues long. V shed 5 bases and J 3 bases; nucleotides not matched to a gene: 3. Material for sequencing was peripheral blood. This TCR was sampled from an older woman with acute or convalescent COVID-19. This rearrangement joins TRBV11-2 to TRBJ2-7, with 8 bases identical to TRBD1. This CDR3 reads CASSRTGGYEQYF. In nucleotides, the CDR3 is TGTGCCAGCAGCCGTACAGGGGGCTACGAGCAGTACTTC.